One and the same sample provided the 30 T cell receptor beta chains below, sequenced in a study of cytomegalovirus exposure and HLA in healthy donors. Amplification used 60 Vbeta primers and 13 Jbeta primers. Repertoires were generated with immunoSEQ multiplex PCR, while TCRdb's copy carries only in-frame clones and drops some. The sample records approximately 90,000 clones, over 65% being singletons. Sequenced: PBMCs. The receptor source for this set is a man aged 35-49 years in good health and CMV-seronegative.

The V call is TRBV2, the J call TRBJ2-3; 7 bases line up with TRBD1. The CDR3 covers 15 residues. CDR1 SNHLY and CDR2 FYNNEI come from the germline V gene. The V and J ends lost 1 base and 1 base, in that order; junction bases with no gene match: 2. CDR3 amino acids: CASSEGTGGTDTQYF. In nucleotides, the CDR3 is TGTGCCAGCAGTGAAGGGACAGGCGGCACAGATACGCAGTATTTT.

This clone was counted a single time. The chain joins TRBV5-1 to TRBJ2-3, with D possibly matching TRBD2 (6 bases). V lost 0 bases, J lost 1 base, and 12 bases lay in between. CDR3 length equals 16 residues. Germline values: CDR1 SGHRS, CDR2 YFSETQ. The DNA for the CDR3 is TGCGCCAGCAGCTTGGCGCCGGGAGAGGGCACAGATACGCAGTATTTT. Amino acids: CASSLAPGEGTDTQYF.

This clone was counted only a few times. The V gene is TRBV9, the J gene TRBJ2-1; D not certain. Trimming pared 3 bases from V and 6 bases from J, leaving 10 bases between. This CDR3 region has 13 residues. Germline CDR1 is SGDLS and CDR2 is YYNGEE. CDR3 sequence (DNA): TGTGCCAGCAGCGCAGAGACTGTCAATGAGCAGTTCTTC. Protein: CASSAETVNEQFF.

The V and J genes are TRBV28 and TRBJ1-4, with D possibly TRBD1 on 6 matching bases. The CDR3 sequence is 14 residues long. Germline V lookup: CDR1 MDHEN, CDR2 SYDVKM. V dropped 6 bases and J dropped 4 bases, with 12 bases sitting between them. In nucleotides, the CDR3 is TGTGCCAGCAGAAAGGGGGTACTTAATGAAAAACTGTTTTTT. It specifies CASRKGVLNEKLFF.

V and J are TRBV9 and TRBJ2-2, with TRBD1 matching 8 bases. The V gene's germline CDR1 is SGDLS and CDR2 YYNGEE. V lost 5 bases to trimming and J lost 1 base; unmatched junction nucleotides: 4. This CDR3 has 15 residues. The CDR3 protein is CASRRGTGNTGELFF. The DNA of the CDR3 is TGTGCCAGCAGGAGGGGGACAGGGAACACCGGGGAGCTGTTTTTT.

The V gene is TRBV28, the J gene TRBJ2-2; D is unresolved. The V gene's germline CDR1 is MDHEN and CDR2 SYDVKM. CDR3 length: 13 amino acids. V was trimmed by 6 bases and J by 6 bases, leaving 11 bases between them. The CDR3 nucleotides are TGTGCCAGCAGATCTGGTGGGCCCGGGGAGCTGTTTTTT. It yields the protein CASRSGGPGELFF.

The CDR3: CASSESPGNTEAFF. The CDR3 DNA reads TGCGCCAGCAGTGAGTCCCCGGGAAACACTGAAGCTTTCTTT. This chain connects TRBV10-1 to TRBJ1-1; the D is unclear. This CDR3 comprises 14 residues. The ends were cut back, 0 bases at V and 2 bases at J, with 7 bases in the middle. Germline V gene lookup returns CDR1 WNHNN and CDR2 SYGVQD (reference sequence).

This clone was recorded a few times. The chain recombines TRBV2 with TRBJ2-7; D perhaps matches TRBD2 (6 bases). Germline V gene data show CDR1 as SNHLY and CDR2 as FYNNEI. The CDR3 extends over 15 amino acids. V lost 3 bases to trimming and J lost 6 bases, with 18 bases between them. CDR3 sequence: CASSELFGRVSEQYF. CDR3 sequence (DNA): TGTGCCAGCAGTGAGTTGTTCGGGAGAGTTTCCGAGCAGTACTTC.

In DNA form, the CDR3 reads TGCGCCAGCAGTGAGTCGATGCGGGGAGACACCGGGGAGCTGTTTTTT. Translating gives CASSESMRGDTGELFF. V usage is TRBV10-1 and J usage is TRBJ2-2, with D perhaps TRBD2 (6 bases). Germline CDR1 reads WNHNN; CDR2 reads SYGVQD (reference sequence). The CDR3 extends over 16 amino acids. The germline V and J ends were trimmed by 0 bases and 3 bases, with 11 bases remaining between them.

The V gene is TRBV19, the J gene TRBJ2-1; the D gene is possibly TRBD2 (5 bases). Germline V CDR1 and CDR2: LNHDA, SQIVND (reference sequence). The CDR3 covers 12 residues. V was shortened by 5 bases and J by 6 bases, with 8 bases between the two germline ends. The CDR3 nucleotides are TGTGCCAGTAGTGACTACCCCAATGAGCAGTTCTTC. Translation: CASSDYPNEQFF.

The chain combines TRBV6-1 with TRBJ1-3; 8 bases fit TRBD1. With 6 bases clipped from V and 2 bases from J, the junction kept 6 bases outside the gene matches. CDR1 is MNHNS, CDR2 SASEGT, per germline. The CDR3 totals 15 residues. CDR3 sequence (DNA): TGTGCCAGCAGAATAACAGGGGGAGCTGGAAACACCATATATTTT. This translates into CASRITGGAGNTIYF.

The chain joins TRBV4-2 to TRBJ1-6; 7 nucleotides line up with TRBD1. CDR1 and CDR2 (germline): LGHNA, YNFKEQ. This CDR3 is built from 18 residues. V shed 5 bases, J shed 0 bases, and the junction held 10 bases outside the gene matches. In DNA, the CDR3 is TGTGCCAGCAGCAAAGGGGGCCAGCGCAGCTCCTATAATTCACCCCTCCACTTT. Its translation: CASSKGGQRSSYNSPLHF.

In its sample, this clone was seen once. This chain uses TRBV6-1 with TRBJ2-5; D gene uncertain. Trimming shortened V by 8 bases and J by 5 bases, and 6 bases separated the two germline ends. The CDR3 runs to 10 residues. Germline CDR1 MNHNS, CDR2 SASEGT. The CDR3 coding sequence is TGTGCCAGCGATCGGGAGACCCAGTACTTC. Translation: CASDRETQYF.

This clone was seen a few times. V and J are TRBV5-1 and TRBJ1-6, with TRBD1 matching over 10 bases. The CDR3 consists of 15 residues. CDR1 is SGHRS, CDR2 YFSETQ, per germline. After removal of 4 bases from V and 11 bases from J, the junction contained 9 bases not matched to a gene. The CDR3 protein is CASSTRGTGDAPLHF. The CDR3 region has the DNA TGCGCCAGCAGCACCCGTGGGACAGGGGATGCACCCCTCCACTTT.

The chain recombines TRBV7-9 with TRBJ2-1; 9 positions match TRBD2. Germline CDR1 and CDR2: SEHNR and FQNEAQ (reference sequence). The CDR3 runs to 16 residues. V lost 5 bases, J lost 0 bases, and 5 bases stayed unmatched. CDR3 sequence reads: CASSPDSGGSYNEQFF. CDR3 bases: TGTGCCAGCAGCCCCGATAGCGGGGGCTCCTACAATGAGCAGTTCTTC.

This sequence joins TRBV13 and TRBJ2-2; 7 bases map to TRBD1. CDR1 is PRHDT and CDR2 is FYEKMQ in the germline V gene (reference sequence). J lost 6 bases, V lost 3 bases, and 16 bases had no gene match. The CDR3 loop spans 18 amino acids. The CDR3 region has the DNA TGTGCCAGCAGCTTTAGTCCCCCACAGGGGCCCCTTGCCGGGGAGCTGTTTTTT. It translates to CASSFSPPQGPLAGELFF. Full variable domain (rest looked up from reference TRBV13 and TRBJ2-2): AAGVIQSPRHLIKEKRETATLKCYPIPRHDTVYWYQQGPGQDPQFLISFYEKMQSDKGSIPDRFSAQQFSDYHSELNMSSLELGDSALYFCASSFSPPQGPLAGELFFGEGSRLTVL.

V and J are TRBV5-4 and TRBJ1-1; unclear D gene. Trimming shortened V by 4 bases and J by 0 bases, and 10 bases separated the two germline ends. The CDR3 extends over 14 amino acids. Germline V CDR1 and CDR2: SGHNT, YYREEE (reference sequence). CDR3 residues: CASSRGQLNTEAFF. CDR3 bases: TGTGCCAGCAGCCGGGGTCAGTTGAACACTGAAGCTTTCTTT.

The V and J genes are TRBV7-2 and TRBJ2-5; 7 bases align to TRBD2. Germline V gene sequence: CDR1 SGHTA, CDR2 FQGNSA. The ends lost 6 bases at V and 2 bases at J; junction bases unmatched: 6. CDR3 length: 14 amino acids. CDR3 sequence: CASSLGGSQETQYF. CDR3 nucleotide sequence: TGTGCCAGCAGTCTGGGGGGGTCACAAGAGACCCAGTACTTC.

This chain joins TRBV2 and TRBJ2-3; a possible D gene is TRBD2 (7 bases). The CDR3 runs to 14 residues. Germline values: CDR1 SNHLY, CDR2 FYNNEI. V lost 6 bases, J lost 3 bases, and 13 bases lay in between. CDR3 sequence: CASRRGGATDTQYF. The CDR3 DNA follows: TGTGCCAGCAGGAGGGGGGGCGCAACAGATACGCAGTATTTT.

This chain links TRBV6-5 with TRBJ1-2, with TRBD1 matching 9 bases. Per the germline V gene, CDR1 is MNHEY and CDR2 is SVGAGI. The J segment lost 2 bases and the V segment lost 5 bases, leaving 6 bases of the junction unmatched. The CDR3 length is 15 residues. The CDR3, as DNA: TGTGCCAGCAGTCCACAGGGGGCCTTAAACTATGGCTACACCTTC. Amino acids: CASSPQGALNYGYTF.

Note on this clone: This specimen includes other DNA sequences encoding the same CDR3. This chain joins TRBV5-1 and TRBJ1-1; 10 bases line up with TRBD1. Per the germline V gene, CDR1 is SGHRS and CDR2 is YFSETQ. V shed 0 bases and J 2 bases; nucleotides not matched to a gene: 1. The CDR3 is 15 amino acids. CDR3 sequence: CASSLGDRGNTEAFF. CDR3 in DNA: TGCGCCAGCAGCTTGGGGGACAGGGGTAACACTGAAGCTTTCTTT.

The sample holds a few counts of this clone. The V call is TRBV28, the J call TRBJ1-4; unclear D gene. Germline V gene sequence: CDR1 MDHEN, CDR2 SYDVKM. The CDR3 consists of 14 residues. V was shortened by 2 bases and J by 14 bases, with 18 bases between the two germline ends. The CDR3 DNA reads as TGTGCCAGCAGTTTAATCGTTTCGGGGTTTGGGCTGTTTTTT. Translation gives CASSLIVSGFGLFF.

The chain employs TRBV2 and TRBJ2-7; 8 bases align to TRBD2. Germline loops: CDR1 SNHLY, CDR2 FYNNEI. The CDR3 consists of 14 residues. Trimming cost V 3 bases and J 4 bases; bases outside gene matches: 5. The CDR3 nucleotides are TGTGCCAGCAGTGACTTGGGACTAGGTTACGAGCAGTACTTC. It specifies CASSDLGLGYEQYF.

The V call is TRBV18, the J call TRBJ2-7; TRBD1 aligns across 8 bases. The CDR3 covers 14 residues. Germline CDR1 is KGHSH and CDR2 is LQKENI. V lost 3 bases and J lost 3; bases outside the gene matches: 4. CDR3 in DNA: TGTGCCAGCTCACCTTCGGGACAGGTCTACGAGCAGTACTTC. It encodes CASSPSGQVYEQYF.

This clone appeared a few times. The V gene is TRBV6-6, the J gene TRBJ2-3, with 11 nucleotides matching TRBD2. Per germline, CDR1 MNHNY and CDR2 SVGAGI (reference sequence). CDR3 length: 15 residues. Trimming at V came to 4 bases and at J to 4 bases, leaving 4 bases not matched to a gene. CDR3 amino acids: CASSLTSGVSDTQYF. CDR3 bases: TGTGCCAGCAGTTTGACTAGCGGGGTCTCAGATACGCAGTATTTT.

This chain joins TRBV5-6 and TRBJ1-6, with a tentative D call TRBD1 (5 bases). V was pared by 4 bases and J by 0 bases, with 17 bases between. Germline V gene data show CDR1 as SGHDT and CDR2 as YYEEEE. This CDR3 comprises 18 residues. CDR3 in DNA: TGTGCCAGCAGCCCAAAAGGACATTCGAGCTCCTATAATTCACCCCTCCACTTT. The encoded protein is CASSPKGHSSSYNSPLHF.

This sequence joins TRBV30 and TRBJ2-5; 8 bases line up with TRBD1. This CDR3 has 16 residues. The trim removed 3 bases at V and 4 bases at J, leaving 13 bases unmatched. The germline gives CDR1 GTSNPN, CDR2 SVGIG (reference sequence). CDR3 in DNA: TGTGCCTGGAGCGAGTGGACAGGGAGGATGTCAGAGACCCAGTACTTC. It codes for CAWSEWTGRMSETQYF.

The chain is built from TRBV27 and TRBJ2-1; D ambiguous. Germline CDR1 MNHEY, CDR2 SMNVEV (reference sequence). The CDR3 is 13 amino acids. V was trimmed by 5 bases and J by 9 bases, leaving 14 bases between them. The CDR3 protein is CASSPPRLTEQFF. Here the CDR3 DNA reads TGTGCCAGCAGTCCTCCCCGACTGACTGAGCAGTTCTTC.

The chain uses TRBV28 and TRBJ2-3; a weak D match, TRBD1 (6 bases). V was clipped by 7 bases and J by 0 bases, with 11 bases between them. The length of the CDR3 is 14 residues. CDR1 and CDR2 (germline): MDHEN, SYDVKM. The CDR3 sequence is CASKNRVSTDTQYF. In nucleotides, the CDR3 is TGTGCCAGCAAGAACAGGGTGAGCACAGATACGCAGTATTTT.

V and J are TRBV18 and TRBJ1-2; 7 nucleotides match TRBD1. This CDR3 region has 16 residues. Germline loops: CDR1 KGHSH, CDR2 LQKENI. The junction had 12 bases not matched to a gene; V was cut back by 4 bases and J by 4 bases. CDR3 bases: TGTGCCAGCTCACAAAAAGAGGGGGCGATGGGCTATGGCTACACCTTC. This translates into CASSQKEGAMGYGYTF.